Listed below are T cell receptor beta chains from one sample, sequenced in a study of metastatic and nonmetastatic thyroid tumors. TCRdb reassembled clones from the PCR reads with MiXCR. The sample records some 5,000 clones, under 20% being singletons. Sequenced sample: adjacent normal tissue. The receptors here all came from a female donor with papillary thyroid cancer or a benign thyroid nodule (not recorded which). Some clones in this sample may be carry-over from other donors' samples. Each CDR3 is given with its conserved first and last residue. The order of the fields is D gene, V gene, J gene, clone size, CDR3 protein, CDR3 DNA. A D gene is named only where the DNA matches it firmly. Not every row has a clone size; where given, it reads once, few, many or a size class.

d_gene: TRBD1; v_gene: TRBV19; j_gene: TRBJ2-1; abundance: medium-sized; CDR3aa: CASSIGVWDSGNEQFF; CDR3nt: TGTGCCAGTAGTATTGGGGTATGGGACAGTGGCAATGAGCAGTTCTTC
d_gene: TRBD1; v_gene: TRBV3-1; j_gene: TRBJ2-3; abundance: many; CDR3aa: CASRKGQGITDTQYF; CDR3nt: TGTGCCAGCAGGAAAGGACAGGGAATCACAGATACGCAGTATTTT
d_gene: TRBD2; v_gene: TRBV19; j_gene: TRBJ2-1; abundance: medium-sized; CDR3aa: CASSNFISSGEQFF; CDR3nt: TGTGCCAGTAGTAACTTTATATCTAGCGGTGAGCAGTTCTTC
d_gene: .; v_gene: TRBV10-3; j_gene: TRBJ2-7; abundance: few; CDR3aa: CAIKTGRDEQYF; CDR3nt: TGTGCCATCAAAACAGGGAGGGACGAGCAGTACTTC
d_gene: .; v_gene: TRBV20-1; j_gene: TRBJ2-1; abundance: .; CDR3aa: CSARDSSRRISYNEQFF; CDR3nt: TGCAGTGCCAGAGATTCGTCGCGGCGGATCTCCTACAATGAGCAGTTCTTC
d_gene: .; v_gene: TRBV19; j_gene: TRBJ1-1; abundance: medium-sized; CDR3aa: CASSIEGRGTEAFF; CDR3nt: TGTGCCAGTAGTATAGAAGGGAGAGGCACTGAAGCTTTCTTT
d_gene: TRBD2; v_gene: TRBV11-2; j_gene: TRBJ2-3; abundance: few; CDR3aa: CASSPAVGAGGDTQYF; CDR3nt: TGTGCCAGCAGCCCGGCTGTAGGAGCGGGGGGGGATACGCAGTATTTT
d_gene: .; v_gene: TRBV6-5; j_gene: TRBJ2-2; abundance: large; CDR3aa: CASSYAGGLTGELFF; CDR3nt: TGTGCCAGCAGTTACGCCGGAGGACTGACCGGGGAGCTGTTTTTT
d_gene: .; v_gene: TRBV9; j_gene: TRBJ1-5; abundance: .; CDR3aa: CASIQDLGNHPQHF; CDR3nt: TGTGCCAGCATCCAGGACCTAGGGAATCATCCCCAGCATTTT
d_gene: TRBD1; v_gene: TRBV5-1; j_gene: TRBJ2-7; abundance: .; CDR3aa: CASSPEAGTGAYGQYF; CDR3nt: TGCGCCAGCAGCCCCGAGGCGGGGACAGGCGCCTACGGGCAGTACTTC
d_gene: TRBD1; v_gene: TRBV20-1; j_gene: TRBJ1-5; abundance: many; CDR3aa: CSASKQGAGQPQHF; CDR3nt: TGCAGTGCTAGCAAACAGGGGGCTGGCCAGCCCCAGCATTTT
d_gene: .; v_gene: TRBV11-2; j_gene: TRBJ2-5; abundance: many; CDR3aa: CASSLGRTVETLQETQYF; CDR3nt: TGTGCCAGCAGCTTAGGCCGGACTGTCGAAACCTTACAAGAGACCCAGTACTTC
d_gene: .; v_gene: TRBV20-1; j_gene: TRBJ2-4; abundance: many; CDR3aa: CSARDGSQGNIQYF; CDR3nt: TGCAGTGCTAGAGATGGTAGCCAGGGAAACATTCAGTACTTC
d_gene: .; v_gene: TRBV6-1; j_gene: TRBJ2-1; abundance: .; CDR3aa: CASAARSSYNKQFF; CDR3nt: TGTGCCAGCGCGGCTAGAAGCTCCTACAATAAGCAGTTCTTC
d_gene: .; v_gene: TRBV6-1; j_gene: TRBJ1-2; abundance: .; CDR3aa: CASRQGGYGYTF; CDR3nt: TGTGCCAGCAGGCAGGGAGGCTATGGCTACACCTTC
d_gene: .; v_gene: TRBV18; j_gene: TRBJ1-2; abundance: many; CDR3aa: CASSPTDGYGYTF; CDR3nt: TGTGCCAGCTCACCGACCGACGGCTATGGCTACACCTTC
d_gene: .; v_gene: TRBV7-6; j_gene: TRBJ2-3; abundance: medium-sized; CDR3aa: CASSSTLGTDTQYF; CDR3nt: TGTGCCAGCAGCTCTACATTGGGCACAGATACGCAGTATTTT
d_gene: TRBD1; v_gene: TRBV15; j_gene: TRBJ1-1; abundance: .; CDR3aa: CATSITGVANTEAFF; CDR3nt: TGTGCCACCAGCATCACAGGGGTCGCGAACACTGAAGCTTTCTTT
d_gene: TRBD1; v_gene: TRBV7-8; j_gene: TRBJ2-7; abundance: .; CDR3aa: CASRGGERDRVSVGQYF; CDR3nt: TGTGCCAGCAGGGGGGGAGAGAGGGACAGGGTCAGTGTAGGGCAGTACTTC
d_gene: TRBD1; v_gene: TRBV28; j_gene: TRBJ1-4; abundance: medium-sized; CDR3aa: CASSSRIQGAYEKLFF; CDR3nt: TGTGCCAGCAGTTCCCGTATACAGGGGGCTTATGAAAAACTGTTTTTT
d_gene: .; v_gene: TRBV7-9; j_gene: TRBJ2-5; abundance: medium-sized; CDR3aa: CASSIQETQYF; CDR3nt: TGTGCCAGCAGTATACAAGAGACCCAGTACTTC
d_gene: TRBD1; v_gene: TRBV7-1; j_gene: TRBJ2-7; abundance: .; CDR3aa: CASSSLRDRVFFGNSYEQYF; CDR3nt: TGTGCCAGCAGCTCCCTCCGGGACAGGGTTTTTTTTGGGAACTCCTACGAGCAGTACTTC
d_gene: .; v_gene: TRBV10-3; j_gene: TRBJ1-1; abundance: medium-sized; CDR3aa: CAISEMGTARMNTEAFF; CDR3nt: TGTGCCATCAGTGAGATGGGGACTGCCAGAATGAACACTGAAGCTTTCTTT
d_gene: .; v_gene: TRBV7-3; j_gene: TRBJ2-5; abundance: many; CDR3aa: CASSLGSRGGETQYF; CDR3nt: TGTGCCAGCAGCTTAGGGTCGAGGGGGGGGGAGACCCAGTACTTC